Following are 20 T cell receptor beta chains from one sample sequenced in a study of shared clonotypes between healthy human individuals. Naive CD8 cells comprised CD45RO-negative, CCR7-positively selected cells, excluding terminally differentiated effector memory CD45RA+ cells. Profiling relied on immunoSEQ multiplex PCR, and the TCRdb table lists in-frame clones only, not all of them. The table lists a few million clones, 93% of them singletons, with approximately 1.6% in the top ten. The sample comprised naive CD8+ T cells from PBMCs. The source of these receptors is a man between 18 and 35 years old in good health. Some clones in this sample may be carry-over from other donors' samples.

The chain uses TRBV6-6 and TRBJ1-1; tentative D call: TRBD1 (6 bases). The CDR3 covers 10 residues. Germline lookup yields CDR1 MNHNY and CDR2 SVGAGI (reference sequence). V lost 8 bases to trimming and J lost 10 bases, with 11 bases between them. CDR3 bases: TGTGCCAGCGGCGGGGGGCCAGCTTTCTTT. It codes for CASGGGPAFF.

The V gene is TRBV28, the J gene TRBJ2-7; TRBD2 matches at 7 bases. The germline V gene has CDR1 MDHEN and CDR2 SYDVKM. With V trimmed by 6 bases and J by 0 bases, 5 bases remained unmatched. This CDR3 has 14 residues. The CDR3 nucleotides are TGTGCCAGCAGCCCGACTAGCCTCTCCTACGAGCAGTACTTC. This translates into CASSPTSLSYEQYF. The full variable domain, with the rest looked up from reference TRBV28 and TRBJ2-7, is DVKVTQSSRYLVKRTGEKVFLECVQDMDHENMFWYRQDPGLGLRLIYFSYDVKMKEKGDIPEGYSVSREKKERFSLILESASTNQTSMYLCASSPTSLSYEQYFGPGTRLTVT.

The CDR3 protein is CSVGVTGIFSGNTIYF. CDR3 nucleotide sequence: TGCAGCGTTGGTGTAACAGGAATCTTCTCTGGAAACACCATATATTTT. The J gene is TRBJ1-3, the V gene TRBV29-1; weak D call: TRBD1 (5 bases). V was clipped by 4 bases and J by 0 bases, with 16 bases between them. CDR1 is SQVTM, CDR2 ANQGSEA, per germline. The CDR3 is 16 amino acids.

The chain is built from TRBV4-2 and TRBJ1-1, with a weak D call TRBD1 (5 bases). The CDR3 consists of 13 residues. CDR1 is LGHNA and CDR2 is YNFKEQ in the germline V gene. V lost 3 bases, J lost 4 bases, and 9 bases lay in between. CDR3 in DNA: TGTGCCAGCAGCCAGGGACTCCTCACTGAAGCTTTCTTT. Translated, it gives CASSQGLLTEAFF.

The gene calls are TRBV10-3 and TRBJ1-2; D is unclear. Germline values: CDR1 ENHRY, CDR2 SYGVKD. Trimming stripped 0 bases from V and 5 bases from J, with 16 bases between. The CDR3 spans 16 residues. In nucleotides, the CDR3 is TGTGCCATCAGTGAGTCTGGCGATCCAAGCCCTTATGGCTACACCTTC. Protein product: CAISESGDPSPYGYTF.

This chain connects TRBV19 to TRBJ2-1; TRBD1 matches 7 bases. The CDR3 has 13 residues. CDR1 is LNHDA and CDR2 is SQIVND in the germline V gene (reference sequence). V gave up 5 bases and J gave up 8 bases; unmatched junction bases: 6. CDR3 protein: CASSSGQVDEQFF. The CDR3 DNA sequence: TGTGCCAGTAGTTCCGGACAGGTCGATGAGCAGTTCTTC. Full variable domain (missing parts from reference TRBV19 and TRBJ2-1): DGGITQSPKYLFRKEGQNVTLSCEQNLNHDAMYWYRQDPGQGLRLIYYSQIVNDFQKGDIAEGYSVSREKKESFPLTVTSAQKNPTAFYLCASSSGQVDEQFFGPGTRLTVL.

The CDR3 sequence: CASTPPSGSLYNEQFF. For the CDR3, the DNA is TGTGCCAGCACCCCCCCCAGCGGGAGTTTATACAATGAGCAGTTCTTC. This sequence joins TRBV9 and TRBJ2-1; 8 positions match TRBD2. With 6 bases clipped from V and 4 bases from J, the junction kept 12 bases outside the gene matches. The CDR3 is 16 residues long. Germline lookup yields CDR1 SGDLS and CDR2 YYNGEE. Supplemented by reference TRBV9 and TRBJ2-1, the full variable domain reads DSGVTQTPKHLITATGQRVTLRCSPRSGDLSVYWYQQSLDQGLQFLIQYYNGEERAKGNILERFSAQQFPDLHSELNLSSLELGDSALYFCASTPPSGSLYNEQFFGPGTRLTVL.

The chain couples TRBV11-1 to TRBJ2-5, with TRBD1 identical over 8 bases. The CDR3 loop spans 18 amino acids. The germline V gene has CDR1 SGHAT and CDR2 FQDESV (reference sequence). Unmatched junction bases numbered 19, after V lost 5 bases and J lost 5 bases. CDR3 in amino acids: CASSRSTGTGFSWETQYF. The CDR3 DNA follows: TGTGCCAGCAGCAGATCCACCGGGACAGGCTTTTCTTGGGAGACCCAGTACTTC.

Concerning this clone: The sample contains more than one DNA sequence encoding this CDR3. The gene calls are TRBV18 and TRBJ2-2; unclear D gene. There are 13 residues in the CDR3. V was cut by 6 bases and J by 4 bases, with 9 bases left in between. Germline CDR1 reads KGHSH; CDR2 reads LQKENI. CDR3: CASSPPLTGELFF. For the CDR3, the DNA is TGTGCCAGCTCCCCTCCCCTCACCGGGGAGCTGTTTTTT.

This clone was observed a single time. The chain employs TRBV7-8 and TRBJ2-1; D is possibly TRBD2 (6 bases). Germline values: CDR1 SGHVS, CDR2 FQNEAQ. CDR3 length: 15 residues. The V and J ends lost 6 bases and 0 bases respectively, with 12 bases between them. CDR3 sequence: CASRAGGLSYNEQFF. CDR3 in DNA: TGTGCCAGCAGGGCCGGGGGACTCTCCTACAATGAGCAGTTCTTC.

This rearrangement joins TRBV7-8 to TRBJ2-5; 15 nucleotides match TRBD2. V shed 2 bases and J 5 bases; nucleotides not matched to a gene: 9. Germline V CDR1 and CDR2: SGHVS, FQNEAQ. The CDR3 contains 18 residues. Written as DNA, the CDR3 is TGTGCCAGCAGCTTAACGCCCCCGGGACTAGCGGGAGGTGAGACCCAGTACTTC. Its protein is CASSLTPPGLAGGETQYF.

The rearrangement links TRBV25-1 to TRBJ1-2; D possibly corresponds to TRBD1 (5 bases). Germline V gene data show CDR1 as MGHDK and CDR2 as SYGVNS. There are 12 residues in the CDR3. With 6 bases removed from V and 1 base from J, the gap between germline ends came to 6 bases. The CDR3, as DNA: TGTGCCAGCAGGACAGATAACTATGGCTACACCTTC. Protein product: CASRTDNYGYTF.

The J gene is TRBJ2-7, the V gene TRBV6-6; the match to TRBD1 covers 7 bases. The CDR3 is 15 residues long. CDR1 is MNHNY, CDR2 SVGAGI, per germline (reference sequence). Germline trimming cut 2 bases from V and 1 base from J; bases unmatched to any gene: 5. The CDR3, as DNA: TGTGCCAGCAGTTACGGGACAGCCTTTTCCTACGAGCAGTACTTC. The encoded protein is CASSYGTAFSYEQYF.

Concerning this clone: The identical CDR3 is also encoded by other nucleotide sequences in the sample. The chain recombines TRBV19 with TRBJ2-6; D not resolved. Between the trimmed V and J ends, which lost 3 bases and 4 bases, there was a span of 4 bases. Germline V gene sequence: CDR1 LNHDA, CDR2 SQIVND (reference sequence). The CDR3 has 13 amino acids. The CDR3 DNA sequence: TGTGCCAGTAGTATTTCCGGGGCCAACGTCCTGACTTTC. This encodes CASSISGANVLTF.

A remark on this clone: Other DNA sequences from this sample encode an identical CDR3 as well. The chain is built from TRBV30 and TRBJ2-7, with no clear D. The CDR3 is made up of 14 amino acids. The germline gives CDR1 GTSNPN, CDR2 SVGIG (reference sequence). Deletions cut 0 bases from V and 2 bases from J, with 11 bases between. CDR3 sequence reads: CAWSVLAGPYEQYF. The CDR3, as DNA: TGTGCCTGGAGTGTATTGGCCGGCCCCTACGAGCAGTACTTC.

The CDR3 reads CASSPNVGSGGYEQYF. CDR3 in DNA: TGCGCCAGCAGCCCCAACGTGGGTAGCGGAGGGTACGAGCAGTACTTC. The chain has TRBV4-1 and TRBJ2-7; D might be TRBD2 (6 bases). The CDR3 totals 16 residues. Trimming cost V 4 bases and J 4 bases, with 20 bases left between them. Germline V gene lookup returns CDR1 MGHRA and CDR2 YSYEKL.

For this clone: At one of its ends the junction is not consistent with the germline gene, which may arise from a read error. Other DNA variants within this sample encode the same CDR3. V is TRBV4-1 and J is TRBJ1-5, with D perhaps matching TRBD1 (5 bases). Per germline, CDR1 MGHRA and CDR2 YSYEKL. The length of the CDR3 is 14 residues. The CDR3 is CASSLDRSNQPQHF. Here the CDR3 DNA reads TGCGCCAGTAGCCTTGACAGAAGCAATCAGCCCCAGCATTTT.

In DNA, the CDR3 is TGTGCCAGCAGTTCCACAGGGGCCTACGAGCAGTACTTC. Translated: CASSSTGAYEQYF. This sequence joins TRBV9 and TRBJ2-7; TRBD1 matches at 7 bases. Losses at the gene ends were 5 bases for V and 2 bases for J; bases not matched to a gene: 4. Germline V lookup: CDR1 SGDLS, CDR2 YYNGEE. The CDR3 has 13 residues.

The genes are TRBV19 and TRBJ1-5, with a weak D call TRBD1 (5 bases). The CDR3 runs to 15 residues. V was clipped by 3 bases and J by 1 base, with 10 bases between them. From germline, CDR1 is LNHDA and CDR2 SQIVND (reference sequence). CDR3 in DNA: TGTGCCAGTAGTATTTGGGACTTGAGCAATCAGCCCCAGCATTTT. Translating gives CASSIWDLSNQPQHF.

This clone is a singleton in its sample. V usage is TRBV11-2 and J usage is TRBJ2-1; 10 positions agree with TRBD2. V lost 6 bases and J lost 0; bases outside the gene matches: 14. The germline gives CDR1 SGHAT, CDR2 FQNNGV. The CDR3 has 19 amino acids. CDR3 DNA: TGTGCCAGCAGTCTTTCCCTAGCGGGAGTAAGGAGCTCCTACAATGAGCAGTTCTTC. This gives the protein CASSLSLAGVRSSYNEQFF.